These 30 T cell receptor beta chains were sequenced from one sample in a study of T-cell memory formation after mild COVID-19. MiXCR was run by TCRdb on the 5' RACE reads, yielding one entry per CDR3 protein. The table includes 250,000 to 300,000 distinct CDR3 sequences, 15% to 20% detected once. Input material: PBMCs or a T cell subset sorted from them (not recorded which). The receptors were sampled from a man aged 18 to 30 who had mild COVID-19 (a few samples of this study predate the infection). Cell type and time point are not known.

This clonotype was counted a few times. V is TRBV7-9 and J is TRBJ1-1; D is ambiguous. The germline V and J ends were trimmed by 4 bases and 9 bases, with 12 bases remaining between them. The CDR3 runs 12 residues. CDR1 and CDR2 (germline): SEHNR, FQNEAQ (reference sequence). The CDR3, as DNA: TGTGCCAGCAGCTCTTTCGGCAGCAAAGCTTTCTTT. It specifies CASSSFGSKAFF. The variable domain in full, completed from reference TRBV7-9 and TRBJ1-1, reads DTGVSQNPRHKITKRGQNVTFRCDPISEHNRLYWYRQTLGQGPEFLTYFQNEAQLEKSRLLSDRFSAERPKGSFSTLEIQRTEQGDSAMYLCASSSFGSKAFFGQGTRLTVV.

This clonotype occurred many times. This rearrangement joins TRBV3-1 to TRBJ2-3; 8 nucleotides agree with TRBD2. The germline gives CDR1 LGHDT, CDR2 YNNKEL (reference sequence). Losses at the gene ends were 8 bases for V and 6 bases for J; bases not matched to a gene: 7. The CDR3 has 13 amino acids. The CDR3 coding sequence is TGTGCCAGCCAACCGGGGGGGCGTGATACGCAGTATTTT. Residues: CASQPGGRDTQYF.

The chain carries TRBV11-2 and TRBJ2-1; D assignment may be TRBD1 or TRBD2 (5 bases each). The germline V gene has CDR1 SGHAT and CDR2 FQNNGV. Deletions cut 3 bases from V and 4 bases from J, with 13 bases between. This CDR3 comprises 15 residues. The CDR3 region has the DNA TGTGCCAGCAGCTTGACACCGGGACCGTACAATGAGCAGTTCTTC. Its protein is CASSLTPGPYNEQFF.

This clonotype was observed many times. V usage is TRBV7-2 and J usage is TRBJ2-5; D possibly uses TRBD1 or TRBD2 (7 bases each). Germline V gives CDR1 SGHTA, CDR2 FQGNSA. The CDR3 contains 15 residues. Trimming took 4 bases from V and 1 from J, leaving 13 bases between them. The CDR3 region is CASSSQGGSQETQYF. The CDR3 DNA reads as TGTGCCAGCAGCTCGCAGGGGGGGTCCCAAGAGACCCAGTACTTC.

The chain combines TRBV29-1 with TRBJ2-1, with 7 bases that match TRBD1. Germline CDR1 is SQVTM and CDR2 is ANQGSEA. Germline trimming cut 6 bases from V and 1 base from J; bases unmatched to any gene: 6. This CDR3 is built from 14 residues. The CDR3 bases are TGCAGCGTCCTAGACAGGGCTTCCTACAATGAGCAGTTCTTC. Translated, it gives CSVLDRASYNEQFF.

This clonotype was found many times. This chain links TRBV7-3 with TRBJ2-2; 7 nucleotides match TRBD1. The CDR3 is 14 residues long. Germline CDR1 reads SGHTA; CDR2 reads FQGTGA. Trimming at V came to 8 bases and at J to 6 bases, leaving 9 bases not matched to a gene. The chain's CDR3 is CASGIDRVPGELFF. The CDR3 coding sequence is TGTGCCAGCGGTATCGACAGGGTGCCCGGGGAGCTGTTTTTT.

The sample holds a few counts of this clonotype. V and J are TRBV7-9 and TRBJ2-3; the match to TRBD2 covers 8 bases. Germline V CDR1 and CDR2: SEHNR, FQNEAQ (reference sequence). The CDR3 spans 15 residues. V dropped 4 bases and J dropped 3; count of bases not matched to a gene: 6. CDR3 loop: CASSSGGGVTDTQYF. The CDR3 coding sequence is TGTGCCAGCAGCTCCGGGGGGGGGGTTACAGATACGCAGTATTTT.

This clonotype was observed many times. This chain links TRBV11-2 with TRBJ1-1, with D unresolved. The CDR3 runs 14 residues. The V end was cut by 5 bases, the J end by 4 bases, with 14 bases between. Germline CDR1 SGHAT, CDR2 FQNNGV. This chain's CDR3 is CASSQSWRSTEAFF. In DNA form, the CDR3 reads TGTGCCAGCAGCCAATCTTGGAGGAGCACTGAAGCTTTCTTT.

This clonotype was detected a few times. The J gene is TRBJ2-7, the V gene TRBV11-2; perhaps TRBD1 as D (6 bases). The V gene lost 4 bases and the J gene lost 7 bases, with 17 bases spanning the gap. The CDR3 has 14 amino acids. Per germline, CDR1 SGHAT and CDR2 FQNNGV. CDR3 amino acids: CASSSTSTGREQYV. CDR3 nucleotide sequence: TGTGCCAGCAGCTCCACTTCGACAGGCCGGGAGCAGTACGTC.

In this sample, this clonotype turned up a few times. The chain has TRBV9 and TRBJ2-3; TRBD1 agrees at 8 bases. The CDR3 consists of 16 residues. J was trimmed by 0 bases and V by 0 bases; bases with no gene match: 3. Germline V gene lookup returns CDR1 SGDLS and CDR2 YYNGEE. CDR3 residues: CASSVGTGGSTDTQYF. Written as DNA, the CDR3 is TGTGCCAGCAGCGTAGGAACAGGGGGGAGCACAGATACGCAGTATTTT.

This clonotype was seen only a few times. The V and J genes are TRBV7-9 and TRBJ2-2; D ambiguous. Germline V gives CDR1 SEHNR, CDR2 FQNEAQ (reference sequence). The length of the CDR3 is 14 residues. V gave up 5 bases and J gave up 4 bases, with 11 bases separating them. CDR3 in amino acids: CASSPQSSTGELFF. Here the CDR3 DNA reads TGTGCCAGCAGCCCACAGTCGTCCACCGGGGAGCTGTTTTTT. Drawing the rest from reference TRBV7-9 and TRBJ2-2, the complete variable domain is DTGVSQNPRHKITKRGQNVTFRCDPISEHNRLYWYRQTLGQGPEFLTYFQNEAQLEKSRLLSDRFSAERPKGSFSTLEIQRTEQGDSAMYLCASSPQSSTGELFFGEGSRLTVL.

The rearrangement joins TRBV20-1 to TRBJ1-5, with D perhaps matching TRBD1 (5 bases). CDR1 is DFQATT, CDR2 SNEGSKA, per germline (reference sequence). The V end lost 6 bases, the J end lost 3 bases, and 18 bases lay between the germline ends. CDR3 size: 15 residues. The CDR3 DNA reads as TGCAGTGCCAATCAGACAGTGGGCCTCAATCAGCCCCAGCATTTT. It is translated as CSANQTVGLNQPQHF.

The chain joins TRBV12-3 or TRBV12-4 to TRBJ2-2; D may be TRBD1 (5 bases). The CDR3 runs 17 residues. V dropped 5 bases and J dropped 2 bases, with 18 bases sitting between them. The CDR3 protein is CASSPRGPFVNTGELFF. The CDR3 DNA is TGTGCCAGCAGTCCAAGGGGTCCTTTCGTCAACACCGGGGAGCTGTTTTTT.

This clonotype was counted only a few times. V usage is TRBV20-1 and J usage is TRBJ1-2, with 10 bases matching TRBD1. Germline CDR1 DFQATT, CDR2 SNEGSKA (reference sequence). V was clipped by 5 bases and J by 7 bases; unmatched bases: 7. The CDR3 totals 13 residues. The CDR3 protein is CSADPDRGFGYTF. CDR3 coding DNA: TGCAGTGCTGACCCGGACAGGGGGTTTGGCTACACCTTC.

This clonotype was counted a few times. The CDR3 nucleotides read TGCGCCAGCAGCCAATTATCTAGCGGGGGTGGAGGTACGCAGTATTTT. This encodes CASSQLSSGGGGTQYF. The chain combines TRBV4-3 with TRBJ2-3; 10 nucleotides line up with TRBD2. The CDR3 sequence is 16 residues long. Germline loops: CDR1 LGHNA, CDR2 YSLEER. The ends lost 2 bases at V and 8 bases at J; junction bases unmatched: 10.

This clonotype was observed a handful of times. The chain links TRBV10-3 to TRBJ2-2; D tentatively fits TRBD1 or TRBD2 (5 bases each). This CDR3 spans 15 amino acids. Per germline, CDR1 ENHRY and CDR2 SYGVKD. Trimming took 10 bases from V and 6 from J, leaving 21 bases between them. The DNA of the CDR3 is TGTGCCAGCCTCGCCTCCGGGGCGAGCGCCGGGGAGCTGTTTTTT. This gives the protein CASLASGASAGELFF.

A few counts support this clonotype. The rearrangement joins TRBV6-6 to TRBJ1-2; 12 bases align to TRBD1. CDR3 size: 14 residues. Per the germline V gene, CDR1 is MNHNY and CDR2 is SVGAGI (reference sequence). V gave up 6 bases and J gave up 7 bases; unmatched junction bases: 6. CDR3 sequence (DNA): TGTGCCAGCAGCTCGGGACAGGGGGCCGGTGGCTACACCTTC. Its translation: CASSSGQGAGGYTF.

The chain couples TRBV29-1 to TRBJ1-2, with 9 bases that match TRBD1. With 4 bases clipped from V and 9 bases from J, the junction kept 6 bases outside the gene matches. This CDR3 spans 12 amino acids. Germline CDR1 is SQVTM and CDR2 is ANQGSEA. DNA for the CDR3: TGCAGCGTTGGTCGGGACAGGGAAAGCTACACCTTC. This codes for CSVGRDRESYTF.

V usage is TRBV6-2 or TRBV6-3 and J usage is TRBJ1-5, with TRBD1 as a possible D gene (6 bases). The V end lost 0 bases, the J end lost 10 bases, and 16 bases lay between the germline ends. Germline CDR1 MNHEY, CDR2 SVGEGT. The CDR3 covers 15 residues. CDR3 residues: CASSYSRGYSLPQHF. DNA for the CDR3: TGTGCCAGCAGTTACTCGAGGGGGTATAGTTTACCCCAGCATTTT.

This clonotype has only a few counts. The rearrangement uses TRBV11-3 and TRBJ2-4; D is tentatively TRBD1 or TRBD2 (5 bases each). CDR3 length: 13 residues. V lost 5 bases and J lost 9, with 14 bases in between. CDR1 and CDR2 from the germline V gene are SGHNT and YENEEA. The CDR3 protein is CASSQLGTTIQYF. DNA for the CDR3: TGTGCCAGCAGCCAGTTAGGGACGACCATTCAGTACTTC.

The chain recombines TRBV6-6 with TRBJ1-2; TRBD1 matches at 10 bases. The CDR3 has 16 residues. The germline gives CDR1 MNHNY, CDR2 SVGAGI (reference sequence). The junction had 8 bases not matched to a gene; V was cut back by 5 bases and J by 2 bases. The CDR3 DNA follows: TGTGCCAGCAGTAGAGGGACAGGGGATTCCAACTATGGCTACACCTTC. It codes for CASSRGTGDSNYGYTF.

The V gene is TRBV4-1, the J gene TRBJ1-2; TRBD1 might be the D (6 bases). The germline V and J ends were trimmed by 4 bases and 2 bases, with 17 bases remaining between them. The CDR3 runs 16 residues. Germline V lookup: CDR1 MGHRA, CDR2 YSYEKL. CDR3 nucleotides: TGCGCCAGCAGCCGAAAGGGGGACCCAAGCAACTATGGCTACACCTTC. Its protein is CASSRKGDPSNYGYTF.

This clonotype was observed a handful of times. This chain connects TRBV12-3 or TRBV12-4 to TRBJ2-3; TRBD1 is a possible D gene (5 bases). Trimming shortened V by 3 bases and J by 6 bases, and 10 bases separated the two germline ends. The CDR3 is 13 amino acids. CDR3 amino acids: CASSFAAGDTQYF. The CDR3 DNA follows: TGTGCCAGCAGTTTCGCAGCAGGGGATACGCAGTATTTT.

This clonotype occurred a few times. The genes are TRBV9 and TRBJ2-5; D is unclear. The CDR3 is 14 residues long. The V end was cut by 2 bases, the J end by 5 bases, with 13 bases between. The V gene's germline CDR1 is SGDLS and CDR2 YYNGEE. CDR3 region: CASSVLPAAETQYF. CDR3 DNA: TGTGCCAGCAGCGTGCTCCCGGCGGCGGAGACCCAGTACTTC.

V is TRBV3-1 and J is TRBJ2-5, with D unresolved. The V end was cut by 7 bases, the J end by 1 base, with 4 bases between. Looked up from germline, CDR1 is LGHDT and CDR2 is YNNKEL (reference sequence). The CDR3 consists of 11 residues. CDR3 protein: CASTFQETQYF. The DNA for the CDR3 is TGTGCCAGCACGTTCCAAGAGACCCAGTACTTC.

This sequence joins TRBV19 and TRBJ1-2, with D tentatively TRBD1 (5 bases). The germline V and J ends were trimmed by 8 bases and 8 bases, with 15 bases remaining between them. Germline V gives CDR1 LNHDA, CDR2 SQIVND (reference sequence). CDR3 length equals 12 residues. The CDR3 sequence: CASVTGGRGYTF. The CDR3 DNA reads TGTGCCAGTGTTACCGGGGGTCGAGGCTACACCTTC.

The chain couples TRBV4-1 to TRBJ1-1, with 7 positions matching TRBD1. Germline CDR1 is MGHRA and CDR2 is YSYEKL. Trimming removed 0 bases from V and 6 bases from J; junction bases left unmatched: 4. The CDR3 extends over 14 amino acids. The CDR3 reads CASSQDDRASEAFF. DNA for the CDR3: TGCGCCAGCAGCCAAGACGACAGGGCTTCTGAAGCTTTCTTT.

The J gene is TRBJ2-3, the V gene TRBV6-2 or TRBV6-3, with D tentatively TRBD1 (5 bases). Trimming took off 1 base at V and 2 bases at J, with 16 bases between the two ends. CDR1 and CDR2 (germline): MNHEY, SVGEGT. This CDR3 is built from 17 residues. CDR3 protein: CASSYLTGRLSTDTQYF. The CDR3 DNA reads TGTGCCAGCAGTTACTTAACAGGCCGTCTGTCCACAGATACGCAGTATTTT.

This clonotype was recorded a few times. The chain carries TRBV20-1 and TRBJ1-1; 7 bases are shared with TRBD1. The CDR3 runs 13 residues. Germline CDR1 reads DFQATT; CDR2 reads SNEGSKA (reference sequence). V trimming: 6 bases; J trimming: 3 bases; junction bases outside the gene matches: 7. The CDR3 DNA sequence: TGCAGTGCCCGCAGTGACAGGGACACTGAAGCTTTCTTT. Protein sequence: CSARSDRDTEAFF.

This chain connects TRBV4-2 to TRBJ2-7, with TRBD2 identical over 10 bases. Germline assignment: CDR1 LGHNA and CDR2 YNFKEQ. V gave up 4 bases and J gave up 6 bases; unmatched junction bases: 15. This CDR3 has 17 residues. This chain's CDR3 is CASSLAVLTSGVSEQYF. In DNA, the CDR3 is TGTGCCAGCAGCCTAGCGGTCCTTACTAGCGGGGTTAGCGAGCAGTACTTC.